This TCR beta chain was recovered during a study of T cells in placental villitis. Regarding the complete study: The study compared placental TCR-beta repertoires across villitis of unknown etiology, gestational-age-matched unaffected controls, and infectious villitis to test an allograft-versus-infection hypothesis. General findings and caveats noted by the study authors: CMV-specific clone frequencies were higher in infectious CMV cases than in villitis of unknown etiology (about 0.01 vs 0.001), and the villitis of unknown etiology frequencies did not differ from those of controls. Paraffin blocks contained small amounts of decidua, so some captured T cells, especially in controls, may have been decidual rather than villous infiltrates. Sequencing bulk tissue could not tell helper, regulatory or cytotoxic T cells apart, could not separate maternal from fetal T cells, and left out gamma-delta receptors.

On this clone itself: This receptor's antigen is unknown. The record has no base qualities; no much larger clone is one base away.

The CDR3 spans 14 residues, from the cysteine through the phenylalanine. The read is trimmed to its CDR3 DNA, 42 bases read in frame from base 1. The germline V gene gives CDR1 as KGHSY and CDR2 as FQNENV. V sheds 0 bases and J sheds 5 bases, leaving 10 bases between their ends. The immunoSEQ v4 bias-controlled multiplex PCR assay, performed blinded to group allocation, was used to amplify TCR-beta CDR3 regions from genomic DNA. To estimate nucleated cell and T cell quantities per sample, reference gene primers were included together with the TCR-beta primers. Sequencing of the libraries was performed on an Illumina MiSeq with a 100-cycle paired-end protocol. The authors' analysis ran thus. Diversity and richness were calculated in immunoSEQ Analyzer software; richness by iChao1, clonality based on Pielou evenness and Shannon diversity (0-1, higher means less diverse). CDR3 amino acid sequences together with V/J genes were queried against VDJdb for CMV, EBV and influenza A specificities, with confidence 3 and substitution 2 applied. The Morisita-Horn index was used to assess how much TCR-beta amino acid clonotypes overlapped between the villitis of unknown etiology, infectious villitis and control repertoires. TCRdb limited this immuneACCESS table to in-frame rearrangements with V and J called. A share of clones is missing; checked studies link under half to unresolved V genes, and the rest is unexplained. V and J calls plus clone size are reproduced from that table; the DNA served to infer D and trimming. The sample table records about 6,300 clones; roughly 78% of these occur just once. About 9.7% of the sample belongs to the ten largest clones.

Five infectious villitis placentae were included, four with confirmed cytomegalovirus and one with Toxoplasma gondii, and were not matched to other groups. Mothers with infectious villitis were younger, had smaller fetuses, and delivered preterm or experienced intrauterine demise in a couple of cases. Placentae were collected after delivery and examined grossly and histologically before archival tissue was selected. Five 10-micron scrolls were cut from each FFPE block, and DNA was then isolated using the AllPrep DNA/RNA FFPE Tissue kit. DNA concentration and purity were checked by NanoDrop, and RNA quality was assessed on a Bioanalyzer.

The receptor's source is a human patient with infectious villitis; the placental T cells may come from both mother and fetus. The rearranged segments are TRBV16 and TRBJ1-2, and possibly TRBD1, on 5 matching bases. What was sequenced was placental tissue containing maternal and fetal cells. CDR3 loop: CASSQSPGPYGYTF. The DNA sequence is TGTGCCAGCAGCCAATCCCCGGGACCATATGGCTACACCTTC. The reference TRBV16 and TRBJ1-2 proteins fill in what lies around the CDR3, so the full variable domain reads GEEVAQTPKHLVRGEGQKAKLYCAPIKGHSYVFWYQQVLKNEFKFLISFQNENVFDETGMPKERFSAKCLPNSPCSLEIQATKLEDSAVYFCASSQSPGPYGYTFGSGTRLTVV.